This T cell receptor beta chain appears in the sequencing data of a study of T cell changes during pregnancy in multiple sclerosis. Trimming took 4 bases from V and 6 from J; bases not matched to a gene: 15. CDR1 MDHEN and CDR2 SYDVKM come from the germline V gene. This CDR3 is 16 amino acids long. The table came from immunoSEQ multiplex PCR; TCRdb's copy has only in-frame clones and leaves some out. The data contain over 20,000 clones, about 90% of them seen just once; the ten biggest clones take up more than 7.5%. The chain has TRBV28 and TRBJ2-7; TRBD2 agrees at 7 bases. The sequence was collected from a female donor with multiple sclerosis, enrolled in a pregnancy study. The source was CD8+ T cells from peripheral blood mononuclear cells, collected after pregnancy. The CDR3 spells CASSSPLERERGEQYF. The CDR3 bases are TGTGCCAGCAGTTCCCCCCTAGAGCGGGAAAGGGGCGAGCAGTACTTC.